One sample yielded the 32 T cell receptor beta chains listed below, sequenced in a study of shared clonotypes between healthy human individuals. The data were produced by immunoSEQ multiplex PCR, yet TCRdb's version contains in-frame clones alone and is incomplete. The table lists approximately 2,300,000 clones, around 92% of them singletons. The source material was naive CD4+ T cells from PBMCs. Subset denoted: CD45RA+ positively selected. The receptors were gathered from a young man in good health. Some clones in this sample may be carry-over from other donors' samples.

Note on this clone: Other DNA sequences in the same sample also yield this CDR3. The chain links TRBV5-1 to TRBJ2-1; D may be TRBD2 (6 bases). CDR3 size: 15 residues. From germline, CDR1 is SGHRS and CDR2 YFSETQ. The V gene lost 5 bases and the J gene lost 0 bases, with 12 bases spanning the gap. The CDR3 bases are TGCGCCAGCAGTTCGGGACTGAGCTCCTACAATGAGCAGTTCTTC. Residues: CASSSGLSSYNEQFF. Full variable domain (outside the CDR3, taken from reference TRBV5-1 and TRBJ2-1): KAGVTQTPRYLIKTRGQQVTLSCSPISGHRSVSWYQQTPGQGLQFLFEYFSETQRNKGNFPGRFSGRQFSNSRSEMNVSTLELGDSALYLCASSSGLSSYNEQFFGPGTRLTVL.

The chain carries TRBV7-2 and TRBJ2-7; possible D gene TRBD2, 5 bases. Germline V gives CDR1 SGHTA, CDR2 FQGNSA. Trimming left V 1 base short and J 2 bases short, with 9 bases between. The CDR3 loop spans 14 amino acids. Here the CDR3 reads CASSLDWGAYEQYF. The CDR3, as DNA: TGTGCCAGCAGCTTAGACTGGGGAGCCTACGAGCAGTACTTC. Supplemented by reference TRBV7-2 and TRBJ2-7, the full variable domain reads GAGVSQSPSNKVTEKGKDVELRCDPISGHTALYWYRQSLGQGLEFLIYFQGNSAPDKSGLPSDRFSAERTGGSVSTLTIQRTQQEDSAVYLCASSLDWGAYEQYFGPGTRLTVT.

The chain couples TRBV10-3 to TRBJ1-1, with D possibly TRBD1 on 5 matching bases. The germline V and J ends were trimmed by 11 bases and 4 bases, with 14 bases remaining between them. CDR3 length: 12 residues. The V gene's germline CDR1 is ENHRY and CDR2 SYGVKD. The CDR3 DNA reads as TGTGCCTCCAGGGTCGGGACCACTGAAGCTTTCTTT. Translated: CASRVGTTEAFF.

The chain employs TRBV5-1 and TRBJ1-1; D is ambiguous. Between the trimmed V and J ends, which lost 3 bases and 6 bases, there was a span of 6 bases. Germline loops: CDR1 SGHRS, CDR2 YFSETQ. This CDR3 region has 11 residues. CDR3 in amino acids: CASSSPAEAFF. CDR3 DNA sequence: TGCGCCAGCAGCTCCCCGGCTGAAGCTTTCTTT.

This clone occurred once. This sequence joins TRBV7-2 and TRBJ2-4; D is ambiguous. V was clipped by 5 bases and J by 6 bases, with 14 bases between them. This CDR3 contains 14 residues. CDR1 is SGHTA and CDR2 is FQGNSA in the germline V gene. The CDR3 protein is CASSIINTANIQYF. CDR3 DNA sequence: TGTGCCAGCAGCATTATCAACACCGCAAACATTCAGTACTTC.

The chain employs TRBV6-1 and TRBJ2-5, with no clear D. The CDR3 covers 13 residues. Germline V gives CDR1 MNHNS, CDR2 SASEGT. Trimming stripped 4 bases from V and 4 bases from J, with 10 bases between. The CDR3 reads CASSGHGTETQYF. DNA of the CDR3: TGTGCCAGCAGTGGGCATGGTACAGAGACCCAGTACTTC.

This chain links TRBV6-5 with TRBJ2-1, with 14 bases aligning to TRBD2. Looked up from germline, CDR1 is MNHEY and CDR2 is SVGAGI. Trimming took 4 bases from V and 7 from J; bases not matched to a gene: 3. This CDR3 is built from 15 residues. The CDR3 loop reads CASSSGTSGRNEQFF. CDR3 nucleotides: TGTGCCAGCAGTTCCGGGACTAGCGGGAGAAATGAGCAGTTCTTC.

The gene calls are TRBV27 and TRBJ1-4; 9 bases map to TRBD1. J gave up 8 bases and V 4 bases, and 8 bases lay outside the gene matches. The germline V gene has CDR1 MNHEY and CDR2 SMNVEV (reference sequence). CDR3 size: 15 residues. CDR3 coding DNA: TGTGCCAGCAGTTGGGCCGGGACAGGGAGGGAAAAACTGTTTTTT. As protein: CASSWAGTGREKLFF.

This rearrangement joins TRBV4-3 to TRBJ1-5; the D is unclear. Germline loops: CDR1 LGHNA, CDR2 YSLEER. V lost 2 bases to trimming and J lost 6 bases, with 11 bases between them. The CDR3 is 14 amino acids. The CDR3 spells CASSQSFPGQPQHF. The CDR3 nucleotides read TGCGCCAGCAGCCAAAGCTTCCCGGGTCAGCCCCAGCATTTT.

The CDR3 nucleotides read TGTGCCAGTGGTCCCGGGATTGCAGTGGAGCAGTACTTC. It specifies CASGPGIAVEQYF. The V gene is TRBV19, the J gene TRBJ2-7; TRBD2 is a possible D gene (5 bases). The length of the CDR3 is 13 residues. Germline V lookup: CDR1 LNHDA, CDR2 SQIVND (reference sequence). The V end was cut by 8 bases, the J end by 7 bases, with 18 bases between.

This sequence joins TRBV29-1 and TRBJ2-2; possible D gene TRBD1, 6 bases. Per germline, CDR1 SQVTM and CDR2 ANQGSEA. The CDR3 spans 15 residues. V was trimmed by 4 bases and J by 4 bases, leaving 16 bases between them. The CDR3 protein is CSVALSPQGTGELFF. CDR3 nucleotide sequence: TGCAGCGTTGCTCTCAGCCCACAGGGCACCGGGGAGCTGTTTTTT.

This clone was counted between two and nine times. The V gene is TRBV19, the J gene TRBJ1-1; D not certain. CDR3 length: 13 amino acids. V lost 5 bases and J lost 1, with 8 bases in between. Germline V CDR1 and CDR2: LNHDA, SQIVND (reference sequence). The CDR3, as DNA: TGTGCCAGTAGTCGTGGATCGAACACTGAAGCTTTCTTT. It specifies CASSRGSNTEAFF.

The rearrangement uses TRBV18 and TRBJ1-4; the match to TRBD1 covers 10 bases. The V gene end was trimmed by 3 bases and the J gene end by 8 bases; junction bases not matched to a gene: 6. CDR1 and CDR2 (germline): KGHSH, LQKENI. The CDR3 sequence is 15 residues long. Written as DNA, the CDR3 is TGTGCCAGCTCACCCGTAGGACAGGGGGGCGAAAAACTGTTTTTT. It codes for CASSPVGQGGEKLFF. Together with reference TRBV18 and TRBJ1-4, the CDR3 gives the full variable domain: NAGVMQNPRHLVRRRGQEARLRCSPMKGHSHVYWYRQLPEEGLKFMVYLQKENIIDESGMPKERFSAEFPKEGPSILRIQQVVRGDSAAYFCASSPVGQGGEKLFFGSGTQLSVL.

This sequence joins TRBV11-2 and TRBJ2-5; 10 nucleotides line up with TRBD1. V lost 1 base and J lost 7; bases outside the gene matches: 6. Germline CDR1 reads SGHAT; CDR2 reads FQNNGV. CDR3 length: 15 amino acids. The CDR3: CASSLGGTGVVTQYF. The CDR3 DNA reads TGTGCCAGCAGCTTAGGAGGGACAGGGGTGGTGACCCAGTACTTC.

DNA of the CDR3: TGTGCCTGGGGTTACGGGGCCAACGTCCTGACTTTC. Amino acid sequence: CAWGYGANVLTF. The chain employs TRBV30 and TRBJ2-6; no reliable D call. The V and J ends lost 5 bases and 4 bases respectively, with 6 bases between them. The CDR3 runs to 12 residues. Germline V gene sequence: CDR1 GTSNPN, CDR2 SVGIG (reference sequence). Filled out from reference TRBV30 and TRBJ2-6, the complete variable domain reads SQTIHQWPATLVQPVGSPLSLECTVEGTSNPNLYWYRQAAGRGLQLLFYSVGIGQISSEVPQNLSASRPQDRQFILSSKKLLLSDSGFYLCAWGYGANVLTFGAGSRLTVL.

This chain joins TRBV19 and TRBJ1-4; D remains unclear. The germline CDR1 and CDR2 sequences are LNHDA and SQIVND (reference sequence). The CDR3 is 13 residues long. The ends were cut back, 3 bases at V and 8 bases at J, with 10 bases in the middle. The CDR3 reads CASSIWPAEKLFF. The CDR3 DNA sequence: TGTGCCAGTAGTATTTGGCCGGCAGAAAAACTGTTTTTT.

V is TRBV7-8 and J is TRBJ2-7, with D possibly being TRBD1 (5 bases). The V gene lost 5 bases and the J gene lost 2 bases, with 10 bases spanning the gap. The V gene's germline CDR1 is SGHVS and CDR2 FQNEAQ. The CDR3 is 13 residues long. The CDR3 nucleotides are TGTGCCAGCAGCAGACAGCCTACCTACGAGCAGTACTTC. This codes for CASSRQPTYEQYF.

The V call is TRBV6-5, the J call TRBJ2-5, with TRBD1 matching 9 bases. There are 15 residues in the CDR3. After removal of 6 bases from V and 7 bases from J, the junction contained 12 bases not matched to a gene. Germline lookup yields CDR1 MNHEY and CDR2 SVGAGI. This chain's CDR3 is CASRTTGGPQSTQYF. The CDR3 bases are TGTGCCAGCAGAACAACAGGGGGCCCCCAATCGACCCAGTACTTC.

The V gene is TRBV5-1, the J gene TRBJ2-1; D is possibly TRBD1 or TRBD2 (5 bases each). Germline V gene data show CDR1 as SGHRS and CDR2 as YFSETQ. V was clipped by 0 bases and J by 6 bases, with 19 bases between them. This CDR3 spans 17 amino acids. In DNA form, the CDR3 reads TGCGCCAGCAGCTTGGGAGGCTCGGGACCCGGAACCAATGAGCAGTTCTTC. This translates into CASSLGGSGPGTNEQFF. The whole variable domain, filled in from reference TRBV5-1 and TRBJ2-1, reads KAGVTQTPRYLIKTRGQQVTLSCSPISGHRSVSWYQQTPGQGLQFLFEYFSETQRNKGNFPGRFSGRQFSNSRSEMNVSTLELGDSALYLCASSLGGSGPGTNEQFFGPGTRLTVL.

The chain employs TRBV7-9 and TRBJ1-1, with D possibly TRBD1 on 5 matching bases. The length of the CDR3 is 18 residues. V lost 5 bases and J 0 bases, leaving 22 bases between the germline ends. In germline, CDR1 is SEHNR, CDR2 FQNEAQ (reference sequence). DNA of the CDR3: TGTGCCAGCAGCCCCCAGACAGTCCTTGGAAACATGAACACTGAAGCTTTCTTT. It codes for CASSPQTVLGNMNTEAFF.

This chain links TRBV29-1 with TRBJ2-2; no clear D gene. Deletions cut 3 bases from V and 4 bases from J, with 12 bases between. The CDR3 contains 14 residues. The germline V gene has CDR1 SQVTM and CDR2 ANQGSEA. The CDR3 nucleotides read TGCAGCGTTGATGTGGCCATGGGCACCGGGGAGCTGTTTTTT. Its protein product is CSVDVAMGTGELFF.

This chain joins TRBV30 and TRBJ1-6; D gene ambiguous. Germline lookup yields CDR1 GTSNPN and CDR2 SVGIG (reference sequence). The CDR3 covers 13 residues. V lost 4 bases, J lost 4 bases, and 8 bases lay in between. The CDR3 DNA reads TGTGCCTGGACAGCGGGATATAATTCACCCCTCCACTTT. Translation: CAWTAGYNSPLHF.

V usage is TRBV19 and J usage is TRBJ2-5, with D unresolved. This CDR3 comprises 13 residues. Trimming pared 3 bases from V and 7 bases from J, leaving 12 bases between. Germline V lookup: CDR1 LNHDA, CDR2 SQIVND (reference sequence). The CDR3 nucleotides read TGTGCCAGTAGTATCCCCCCGTCGGGGACCCAGTACTTC. Amino acids: CASSIPPSGTQYF.

Here the CDR3 DNA reads TGTGCCAGCACACAGGGGGACACCGGGGAGCTGTTTTTT. This gives the protein CASTQGDTGELFF. The chain couples TRBV6-5 to TRBJ2-2; 8 nucleotides line up with TRBD1. V shed 7 bases and J 3 bases; nucleotides not matched to a gene: 1. Germline V gene sequence: CDR1 MNHEY, CDR2 SVGAGI. This CDR3 contains 13 residues.

About this clone: Other DNA sequences in this specimen translate into the identical CDR3. In nucleotides, the CDR3 is TGTGCCAGCAGCCCGGCTCTAGCCAAAAACATTCAGTACTTC. Translating it yields CASSPALAKNIQYF. V gene TRBV7-2 combines with J gene TRBJ2-4; no clear D. This CDR3 comprises 14 residues. Trimming left V 5 bases short and J 0 bases short, with 8 bases between. The V gene's germline CDR1 is SGHTA and CDR2 FQGNSA.

About this clone itself: This sample also contains other DNA sequences that code for the same CDR3. The V gene is TRBV5-6, the J gene TRBJ2-5, with D unclear. The germline V and J ends were trimmed by 4 bases and 5 bases, with 6 bases remaining between them. From germline, CDR1 is SGHDT and CDR2 YYEEEE. There are 11 residues in the CDR3. CDR3 in DNA: TGTGCCAGCAGCCTATCGGAGACCCAGTACTTC. It is translated as CASSLSETQYF.

This chain uses TRBV11-1 with TRBJ2-1; D unresolved. The germline V and J ends were trimmed by 2 bases and 6 bases, with 11 bases remaining between them. Germline CDR1 reads SGHAT; CDR2 reads FQDESV (reference sequence). This CDR3 region has 14 residues. The chain's CDR3 is CASSLIPGSNEQFF. The CDR3 DNA reads as TGTGCCAGCAGCTTAATCCCTGGCAGCAATGAGCAGTTCTTC.

This chain uses TRBV7-9 with TRBJ2-2, with D perhaps matching TRBD1 or TRBD2 (5 bases each). CDR3 length: 16 residues. Trimming removed 1 base at V and 0 bases at J, with 9 bases between. Germline assignment: CDR1 SEHNR and CDR2 FQNEAQ (reference sequence). The CDR3 region is CASSLERGPNTGELFF. Written as DNA, the CDR3 is TGTGCCAGCAGCTTAGAGAGGGGACCGAACACCGGGGAGCTGTTTTTT.

This clone was recorded once. The chain recombines TRBV7-2 with TRBJ2-5; the D gene is possibly TRBD2 (5 bases). This CDR3 spans 14 amino acids. Deletions cut 3 bases from V and 0 bases from J, with 8 bases between. Germline V gene sequence: CDR1 SGHTA, CDR2 FQGNSA. CDR3 protein: CASSFGVHQETQYF. CDR3 bases: TGTGCCAGCAGCTTCGGGGTACACCAAGAGACCCAGTACTTC. Using reference TRBV7-2 and TRBJ2-5 for the parts outside the CDR3, the full variable domain is GAGVSQSPSNKVTEKGKDVELRCDPISGHTALYWYRQSLGQGLEFLIYFQGNSAPDKSGLPSDRFSAERTGGSVSTLTIQRTQQEDSAVYLCASSFGVHQETQYFGPGTRLLVL.

The genes are TRBV5-1 and TRBJ2-7; 9 bases are a match to TRBD1. V lost 4 bases, J lost 5 bases, and 7 bases stayed unmatched. The length of the CDR3 is 14 residues. CDR1 SGHRS and CDR2 YFSETQ come from the germline V gene. In nucleotides, the CDR3 is TGCGCCAGCAGCCGGACAGGGGCAGGGGACGAGCAGTACTTC. Its protein product is CASSRTGAGDEQYF.

This clone has a handful of counts. The rearrangement links TRBV29-1 to TRBJ1-5; D remains unclear. This CDR3 is built from 13 residues. Germline V gene data show CDR1 as SQVTM and CDR2 as ANQGSEA. V lost 4 bases to trimming and J lost 4 bases, with 11 bases between them. The CDR3 here is CSVAQRANQPQHF. DNA of the CDR3: TGCAGCGTTGCACAGCGCGCGAATCAGCCCCAGCATTTT.

The chain links TRBV4-1 to TRBJ2-6; D perhaps matches TRBD2 (6 bases). The V gene lost 1 base and the J gene lost 0 bases, with 16 bases spanning the gap. CDR1 is MGHRA and CDR2 is YSYEKL in the germline V gene. The CDR3 totals 19 residues. Written as DNA, the CDR3 is TGCGCCAGCAGCCAAGGGCTGGAGGGCCCTAGCTCTGGGGCCAACGTCCTGACTTTC. Translating gives CASSQGLEGPSSGANVLTF.